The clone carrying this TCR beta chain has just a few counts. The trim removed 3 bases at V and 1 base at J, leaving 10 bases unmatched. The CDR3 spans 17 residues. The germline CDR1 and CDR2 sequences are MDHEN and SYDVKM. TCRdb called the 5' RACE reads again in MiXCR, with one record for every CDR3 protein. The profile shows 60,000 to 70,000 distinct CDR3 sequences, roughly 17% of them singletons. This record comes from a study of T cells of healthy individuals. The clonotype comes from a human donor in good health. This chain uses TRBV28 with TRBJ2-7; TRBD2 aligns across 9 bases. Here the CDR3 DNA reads TGTGCCAGCAGTTTCCCCAAGCGGGGGGATCCTTCCTACGAGCAGTACTTC. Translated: CASSFPKRGDPSYEQYF.